The 2 T cell receptor beta chains below were found in one sample sequenced in a study of neoadjuvant anti-PD-1 for oral cavity cancer (dated by TCRdb to the early 2020s). The intended sense of this specimen's time point label: after neoadjuvant nivolumab, at surgical resection. The library was produced with the immunoSEQ multiplex PCR assay. TCRdb holds this immuneACCESS table with in-frame rearrangements only. Some clones are missing; in checked studies, unresolved V genes explain under half, and the rest has no known cause. This sample comprises roughly 15,000 clones, approximately 74% of them detected only once. The top ten hold approximately 3.1% of the sample. The specimen comprised PBMCs, sampled after nivolumab (anti-PD-1) treatment. The receptors derive from a person aged 40-85 years with oral cavity squamous cell carcinoma.

The V gene is TRBV9, the J gene TRBJ2-6; TRBD1 or TRBD2 may be the D gene (5 bases each). The CDR3 is 17 amino acids. Germline V gene lookup returns CDR1 SGDLS and CDR2 YYNGEE. V was pared by 4 bases and J by 0 bases, with 14 bases between. CDR3 residues: CASSPGTVNSGANVLTF. CDR3 coding DNA: TGTGCCAGCAGCCCCGGGACGGTCAACTCTGGGGCCAACGTCCTGACTTTC. The complete variable domain, with remaining parts taken from reference TRBV9 and TRBJ2-6, reads DSGVTQTPKHLITATGQRVTLRCSPRSGDLSVYWYQQSLDQGLQFLIQYYNGEERAKGNILERFSAQQFPDLHSELNLSSLELGDSALYFCASSPGTVNSGANVLTFGAGSRLTVL.

CDR3 DNA: TGTGCCTGGAAGGCCTCCCTGAACACTGAAGCTTTCTTT. This codes for CAWKASLNTEAFF. This chain joins TRBV30 and TRBJ1-1; D is ambiguous. The V gene lost 4 bases and the J gene lost 0 bases, with 9 bases spanning the gap. CDR3 size: 13 residues. Germline lookup yields CDR1 GTSNPN and CDR2 SVGIG (reference sequence).